This T cell receptor (beta chain) was sequenced for a study of T cell responses to AZD1222 COVID-19 vaccine. About the research overall: Pooled samples include second doses given at about 4 or 12 weeks.

TCRdb's copy holds only in-frame clones and misses some; the assay was immunoSEQ multiplex PCR. The data show fewer than 130,000 clones, approximately 92% seen once. The CDR3 spans 18 amino acids, including both terminal residues. Study observations and caveats: Along spike, vaccine-associated CD4 TCRs were found throughout, with dominance at 160-218 and 743-854. Repertoires were obtained only post-peak T cell response. Mostly white British, mostly female donors; authors suggested clonal diversity may be underestimated.

A remark on this clone: Its antigen is not known. No DNA is shown, since the ends of the CDR3 on it are uncertain; the CDR3 is the one TCRdb lists.

Source: peripheral blood, taken on day 0 of AZD1222 vaccination. The TCR originated in an adult in good health. The gene calls are TRBV21-1 and TRBJ1-4; the D segment call TRBD1 is taken from the table without a DNA check. TRBV21-1 is listed as a pseudogene. The CDR3 sequence is CASSKLGAWGRGNEKLFF.